Listed below are T cell receptor beta chains from one sample, sequenced in a study of regulatory T cells in long-lasting Graves disease. MiXCR, run by TCRdb on the multiplex PCR reads, gives a single entry per CDR3 protein. The table lists more than 350,000 distinct CDR3 sequences, roughly a fifth of them singletons. The material sequenced was peripheral blood mononuclear cells (PBMCs), taken when the disease was refractory, from a patient treated with antithyroid drugs. These receptors originate from a female donor with Graves disease. Each CDR3 is given without its conserved first and last residue.

TRBV7-8	TRBJ1-4	ASSLVRASDRTFNEKLF
TRBV28	TRBJ2-7	ASSSGTSGRSEQY
TRBV19	TRBJ2-7	ATQGLAGGPHAYEQY
TRBV27	TRBJ2-1	ASSFRTVSYNEQF
TRBV20-1	TRBJ2-7	SARVLSQRTSGTQLYEQY
TRBV19	TRBJ1-5	ASSATGPRNQPQH
TRBV2	TRBJ2-2	ASSATILAGNTGELF
TRBV4-2	TRBJ1-5	ASSQAGTATSPQH
TRBV28	TRBJ2-3	ASSLGGAGDTDTQY
TRBV19	TRBJ2-2	ASSILGGAVAGELF
TRBV5-4	TRBJ1-1	ASSAKSGASNTEAF
TRBV28	TRBJ2-7	ASRYEATGTSRREQY
TRBV4-1	TRBJ2-7	ASSRLESPLYEQY
TRBV19	TRBJ2-2	ASRTSGTWGTGELF
TRBV2	TRBJ2-3	ASSGDTDTQY
TRBV20-1	TRBJ1-1	SARDLSAGRTEAF
TRBV19	TRBJ2-5	ASSPQGAEETQY
TRBV20-1	TRBJ2-4	SAPRDRGAKNIQY
TRBV5-6	TRBJ2-2	ASSLVGLNTGELF
TRBV29-1	TRBJ2-5	SVVGTGRNLETQY
TRBV29-1	TRBJ2-2	SVNAQGSTGELF
TRBV19	TRBJ1-5	ASSMTGNSNQPQH
TRBV27	TRBJ2-7	ASSLSLRGYEQY
TRBV6-2/TRBV6-3	TRBJ2-7	ASSYDLVQTEQY
TRBV28	TRBJ2-2	ASSLPPSGRPNTGELF
TRBV18	TRBJ2-2	ASSQQGKPGELF
TRBV7-2	TRBJ1-2	ASSLQRQGPTGNYGYT
TRBV19	TRBJ1-5	ASGGTGKGQPQH
TRBV11-2	TRBJ2-1	ASSPWDREKGFQF
TRBV18	TRBJ1-2	ASSPGQKYGYT
TRBV29-1	TRBJ2-5	SVVEEYQETQY
TRBV28	TRBJ1-2	ASSSQPSRSEGYT
TRBV7-6	TRBJ2-5	ASSLGSAHQGETQY
TRBV6-1	TRBJ1-1	ASSSDRATTEAF
TRBV7-2	TRBJ2-2	ASSPLAANTGELF
TRBV7-9	TRBJ2-7	ASSLAMGLDRDEQY
TRBV6-5	TRBJ2-6	ASSYSSRVGANVLT
TRBV12-3/TRBV12-4	TRBJ1-2	ASSLVKGNYGYT
TRBV19	TRBJ2-6	ASSRGASSGANVLT
TRBV6-1	TRBJ2-7	ASREKPGPSYKQY
TRBV3-1	TRBJ2-2	ASTKREGSHGELF
TRBV27	TRBJ2-7	ASSSGLATLYEQY